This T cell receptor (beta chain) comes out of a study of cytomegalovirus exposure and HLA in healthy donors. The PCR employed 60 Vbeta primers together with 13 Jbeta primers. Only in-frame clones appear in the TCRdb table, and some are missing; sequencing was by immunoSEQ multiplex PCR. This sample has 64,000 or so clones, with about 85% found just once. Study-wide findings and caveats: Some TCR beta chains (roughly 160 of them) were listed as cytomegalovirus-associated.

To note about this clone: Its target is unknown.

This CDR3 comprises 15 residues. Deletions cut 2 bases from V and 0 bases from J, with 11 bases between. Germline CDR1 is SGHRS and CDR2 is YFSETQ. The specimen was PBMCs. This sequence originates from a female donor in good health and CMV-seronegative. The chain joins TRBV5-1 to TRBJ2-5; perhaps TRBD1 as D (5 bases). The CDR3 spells CASSLRQKYQETQYF. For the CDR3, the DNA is TGCGCCAGCAGCTTACGACAGAAGTACCAAGAGACCCAGTACTTC.